This record looks at one T cell receptor beta chain sequence and its context. Authors' processing steps: For nucleated cells, counts were estimated from reference gene primer amplification. The assay was immunoSEQ multiplex PCR, and TCRdb's table has in-frame clones only and misses some. That table furnishes V, J and clone size, whereas the DNA furnished D and trimming. The table shows 90,000 to 120,000 clones, with 70% to 90% occurring only once. The data originate from a study of blood T cell repertoires in COVID-19. The overall study: Nucleic acid was either cDNA or gDNA, and it came from T cells, B-cell-depleted T cells, or PBMCs.

The ends were cut back, 5 bases at V and 2 bases at J, with 10 bases in the middle. The CDR3 contains 14 residues. Germline V lookup: CDR1 LNHDA, CDR2 SQIVND (reference sequence). The specimen sequenced was peripheral blood. J is TRBJ1-5 and V is TRBV19, with D hard to call. The receptor was derived from a man in his forties with active or convalescent COVID-19. CDR3 DNA sequence: TGTGCCAGTAGTTTGCTCGGGGGCAATCAGCCCCAGCATTTT. Amino acids: CASSLLGGNQPQHF.